This T cell receptor (beta chain) was recorded in a study of regulatory T cells in long-lasting Graves disease. CDR3-region Arm-PCR and iRepertoire HTBI primers produced the TCR beta libraries. TCRdb independently ran MiXCR on the multiplex PCR reads; one entry per CDR3 protein. Of a few hundred thousand distinct CDR3 sequences listed, approximately 12% were seen once; the top ten hold approximately 20%. About this clonotype: Antigen unknown.

This CDR3 spans 12 amino acids. Trimming removed 4 bases at V and 11 bases at J, with 11 bases between. Germline V gene data show CDR1 as SNHLY and CDR2 as FYNNEI. Time point of the sample: newly diagnosed GD, antithyroid drugs for less than 3 months. RNA extracted from PBMCs served as the sequencing template. Whole-study findings and limits: The number of shared public clonotypes was higher in persistent patients (2,741) than new patients (around 960).

This sample also belongs to another study, concerning T cells in Graves' hyperthyroidism and ophthalmopathy.

The sequence was collected from a woman younger than 35 with Graves disease. Source: peripheral blood mononuclear cells (PBMCs), taken at new diagnosis, from a patient treated with antithyroid drugs. The gene calls are TRBV2 and TRBJ2-2, with D possibly being TRBD1 (5 bases). The CDR3 reads CASSGGREELFF. CDR3 coding DNA: TGTGCCAGCAGTGGCGGCAGGGAAGAGCTGTTTTTT.